Included here is one TCR beta chain sequence, with context. What it binds is not known. The data stem from a study of identical twins. Trimming at V came to 6 bases and at J to 14 bases, leaving 11 bases not matched to a gene. The CDR3 is 14 residues long. Template switching introduced a universal primer site, and the cDNA bore unique molecular identifiers. TCRdb re-analysed the 5' RACE reads in MiXCR, keeping a single row per CDR3 protein. The table includes more than 600,000 distinct CDR3 sequences, 15% to 20% detected once. Study observations and caveats: Abundant beta clonotypes from cord blood bore fewer insertions; memory repertoires lacked this pattern.

This same sample was also taken into another study, of T cells expressing NK-cell markers. From that paper: The sorts in several experiments were restricted to alpha-beta TCR T cells by an anti-gamma-delta TCR antibody. NKG2C+ dominant clonotypes from roughly 6 donors made up about 1.0-7.5% of CD8+ T cells.

The rearrangement joins TRBV12-3 or TRBV12-4 to TRBJ1-6; TRBD1 aligns across 9 bases. The sequenced sample consisted of PBMCs. This TCR was sampled from a woman in her late teens or twenties in good health. The DNA of the CDR3 is TGTGCCAGCAGCTTCGGGACAGGGTTTATGGCCCTCCACTTT. It yields the protein CASSFGTGFMALHF.